This T cell receptor beta chain stems from a study of T cell responses to AZD1222 COVID-19 vaccine. Looked up from germline, CDR1 is LGHNA and CDR2 is YNFKEQ. Trimming stripped 1 base from V and 3 bases from J, with 10 bases between. CDR3 length: 15 amino acids. TCRdb keeps only in-frame clones here, not all; method: immunoSEQ multiplex PCR. The data hold about 130,000 clones, with approximately 91% observed a single time. Material: peripheral blood, obtained 28 days after the second AZD1222 dose. This TCR was recovered from an adult who received the AZD1222 COVID-19 vaccine. The gene calls are TRBV4-2 and TRBJ1-5, with D maybe TRBD1 (5 bases). CDR3 loop: CASSQGEGPNQPQHF. Written as DNA, the CDR3 is TGTGCCAGCAGCCAAGGGGAGGGACCCAATCAGCCCCAGCATTTT.